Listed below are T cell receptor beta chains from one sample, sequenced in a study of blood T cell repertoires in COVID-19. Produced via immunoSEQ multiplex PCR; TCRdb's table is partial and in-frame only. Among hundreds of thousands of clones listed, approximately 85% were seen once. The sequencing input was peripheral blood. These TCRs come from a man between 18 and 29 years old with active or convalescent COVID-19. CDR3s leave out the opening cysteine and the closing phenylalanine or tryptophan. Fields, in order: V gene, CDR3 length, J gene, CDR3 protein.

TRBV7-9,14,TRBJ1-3,ASSSAGQPSGNTIY
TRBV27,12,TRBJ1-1,ASSFLGRDTEAF
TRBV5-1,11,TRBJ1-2,ASSLGARYGYT
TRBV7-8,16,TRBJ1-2,ASSLTRDRPMLVDGYT
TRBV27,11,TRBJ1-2,ASSSLGLTGYT
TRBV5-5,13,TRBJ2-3,ASSLETGGLDTQY
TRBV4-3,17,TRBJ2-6,ASSSSTSGGAAGANVLT
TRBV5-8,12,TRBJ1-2,ASSLEAGEGGYT
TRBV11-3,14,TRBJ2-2,ASSGRQGSGTGELF
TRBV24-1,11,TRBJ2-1,AKQRGGYNEQF
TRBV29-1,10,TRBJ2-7,SVGQGSDEQY
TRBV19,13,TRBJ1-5,ASSTPLQGNQPQH
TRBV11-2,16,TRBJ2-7,ASSPWTSGGSVFYEQY
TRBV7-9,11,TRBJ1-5,ASSFTTTQPQH
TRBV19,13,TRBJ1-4,ATTSTEGFREKLF
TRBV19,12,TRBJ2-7,ASSPAGSSYEQY
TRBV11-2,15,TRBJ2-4,ASSLGDWGEAKNIQY
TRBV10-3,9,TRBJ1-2,AIRQIYGYT
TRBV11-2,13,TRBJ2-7,ASSYGPTLYYEQY
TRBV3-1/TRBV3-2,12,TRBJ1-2,ASSQLWTGGGYT
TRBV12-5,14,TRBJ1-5,ASGSPGQGAHQPQH
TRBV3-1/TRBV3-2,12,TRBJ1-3,ASSQGDRGDTIY
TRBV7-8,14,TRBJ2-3,ASSLAPQTVSDTQY
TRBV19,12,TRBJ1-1,ASKLDEVNTEAF
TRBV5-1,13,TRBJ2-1,ASSQWGGPYNEQF
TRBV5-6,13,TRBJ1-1,ASSWWGGLNTEAF
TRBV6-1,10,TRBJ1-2,ASSDRLFGYT
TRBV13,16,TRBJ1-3,ASSSYGDRREGGNTIY
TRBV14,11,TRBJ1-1,ASTSFGATEAF
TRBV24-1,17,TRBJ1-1,ATSDLQTDTADLNTEAF
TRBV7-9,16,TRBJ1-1,ASSPNTDRGIKNTEAF
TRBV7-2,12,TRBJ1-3,ASSFQISGNTIY
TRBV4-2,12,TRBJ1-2,ASSQVTENYGYT